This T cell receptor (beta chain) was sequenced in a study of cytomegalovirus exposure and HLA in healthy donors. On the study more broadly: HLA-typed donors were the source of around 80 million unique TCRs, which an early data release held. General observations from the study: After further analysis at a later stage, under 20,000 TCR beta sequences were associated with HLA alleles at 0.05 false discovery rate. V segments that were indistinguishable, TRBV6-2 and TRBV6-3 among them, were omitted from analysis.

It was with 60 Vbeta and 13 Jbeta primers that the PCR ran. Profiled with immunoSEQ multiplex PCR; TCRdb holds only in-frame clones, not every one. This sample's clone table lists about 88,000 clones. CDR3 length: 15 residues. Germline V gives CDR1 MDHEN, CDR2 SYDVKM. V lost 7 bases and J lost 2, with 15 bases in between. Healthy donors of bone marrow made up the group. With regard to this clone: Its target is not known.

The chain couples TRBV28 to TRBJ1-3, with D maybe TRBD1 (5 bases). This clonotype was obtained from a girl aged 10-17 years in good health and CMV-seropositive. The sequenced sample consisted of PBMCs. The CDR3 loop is CASTLGLKTGNTIYF. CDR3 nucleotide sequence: TGTGCCAGCACCCTGGGGCTGAAAACTGGAAACACCATATATTTT. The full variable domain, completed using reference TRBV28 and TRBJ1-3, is DVKVTQSSRYLVKRTGEKVFLECVQDMDHENMFWYRQDPGLGLRLIYFSYDVKMKEKGDIPEGYSVSREKKERFSLILESASTNQTSMYLCASTLGLKTGNTIYFGEGSWLTVV.